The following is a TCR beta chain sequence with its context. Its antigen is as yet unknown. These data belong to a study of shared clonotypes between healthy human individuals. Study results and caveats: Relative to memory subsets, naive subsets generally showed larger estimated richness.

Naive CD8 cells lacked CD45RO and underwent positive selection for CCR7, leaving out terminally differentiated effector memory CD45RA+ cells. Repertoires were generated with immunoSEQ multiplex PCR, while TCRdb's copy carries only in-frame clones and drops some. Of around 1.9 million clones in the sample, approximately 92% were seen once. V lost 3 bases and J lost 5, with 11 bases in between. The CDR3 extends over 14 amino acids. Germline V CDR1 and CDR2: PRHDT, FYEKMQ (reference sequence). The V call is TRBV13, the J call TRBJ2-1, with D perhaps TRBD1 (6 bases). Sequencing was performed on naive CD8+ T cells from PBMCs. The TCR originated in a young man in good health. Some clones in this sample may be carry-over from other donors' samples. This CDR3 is CASSFRGSNNEQFF. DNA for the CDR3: TGTGCCAGCAGCTTCAGGGGTTCAAACAATGAGCAGTTCTTC.